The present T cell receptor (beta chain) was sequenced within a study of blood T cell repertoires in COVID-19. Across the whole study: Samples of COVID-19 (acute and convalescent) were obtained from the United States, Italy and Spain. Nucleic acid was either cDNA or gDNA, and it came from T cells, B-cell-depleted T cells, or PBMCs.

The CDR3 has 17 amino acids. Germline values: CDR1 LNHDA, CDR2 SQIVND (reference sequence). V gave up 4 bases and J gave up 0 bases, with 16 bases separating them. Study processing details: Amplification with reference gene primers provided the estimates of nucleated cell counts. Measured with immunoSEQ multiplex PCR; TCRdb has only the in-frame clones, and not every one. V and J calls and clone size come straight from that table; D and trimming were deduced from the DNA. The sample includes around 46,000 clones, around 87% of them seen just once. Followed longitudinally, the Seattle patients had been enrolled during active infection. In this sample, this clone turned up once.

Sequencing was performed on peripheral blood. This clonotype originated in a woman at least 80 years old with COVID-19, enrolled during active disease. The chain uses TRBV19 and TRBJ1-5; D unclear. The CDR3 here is CASSRTRENYSNQPQHF. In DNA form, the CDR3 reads TGTGCCAGTAGTAGAACCCGGGAGAATTATAGCAATCAGCCCCAGCATTTT.